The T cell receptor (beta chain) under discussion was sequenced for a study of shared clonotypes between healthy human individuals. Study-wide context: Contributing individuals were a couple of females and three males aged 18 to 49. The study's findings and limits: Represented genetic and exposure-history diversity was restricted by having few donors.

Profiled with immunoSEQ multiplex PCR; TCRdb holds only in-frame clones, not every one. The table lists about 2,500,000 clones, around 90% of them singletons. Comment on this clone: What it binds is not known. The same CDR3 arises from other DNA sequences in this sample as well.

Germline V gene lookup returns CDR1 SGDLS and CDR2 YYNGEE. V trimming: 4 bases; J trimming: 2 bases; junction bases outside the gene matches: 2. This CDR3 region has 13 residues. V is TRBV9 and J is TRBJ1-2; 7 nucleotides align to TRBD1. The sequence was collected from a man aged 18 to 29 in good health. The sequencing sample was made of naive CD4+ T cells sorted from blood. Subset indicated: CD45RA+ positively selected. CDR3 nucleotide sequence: TGTGCCAGCAGCCGGGACAGCAACTATGGCTACACCTTC. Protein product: CASSRDSNYGYTF.